A selection of T cell receptor beta chains follows, all from one sample in a study of spatial heterogeneity in lung cancer. TCRdb fed the 5' RACE reads into MiXCR, producing one record per CDR3 protein. The table records 3,300 or so distinct CDR3 sequences, 15% to 20% of them present only once. Material: lung tumor tissue, obtained at surgery. The receptors were sampled from a male donor with early-stage non-small cell lung cancer. Each CDR3 is given with its conserved first and last residue. The order of the fields is clone size, J gene, D gene, CDR3 length, V gene, CDR3 protein, CDR3 DNA. D genes are given only for firm matches. Clone size is not always given. Where it is, it says once, few, many or a class for expanded clones.

>medium-sized|TRBJ2-7|-|12|TRBV6-1
CASSEEGGRQYF
TGTGCCAGCAGTGAAGAGGGTGGGCGGCAGTACTTC
>medium-sized|TRBJ2-4|TRBD1|15|TRBV12-3/TRBV12-4
CASTRQGIAKNIQYF
TGTGCCAGCACTAGACAGGGTATTGCCAAAAACATTCAGTACTTC
>-|TRBJ2-7|-|11|TRBV20-1
CSATKGYEQYF
TGCAGTGCCACTAAGGGCTACGAGCAGTACTTC
>large|TRBJ2-2|-|12|TRBV4-1
CASSQRTGELFF
TGCGCCAGCAGCCAACGGACGGGGGAGCTGTTTTTT
>few|TRBJ1-1|-|15|TRBV11-2
CASSLAGKVNTEAFF
TGTGCCAGCAGCTTAGCCGGGAAGGTGAACACTGAAGCTTTCTTT
>-|TRBJ2-5|TRBD2|14|TRBV28
CASSRDYGGETQYF
TGTGCCAGCAGTCGGGACTATGGAGGCGAGACCCAGTACTTC
>medium-sized|TRBJ2-1|TRBD2|16|TRBV24-1
CATSDLSGRAPNEQFF
TGTGCCACCAGTGATTTGAGCGGGAGGGCCCCGAATGAGCAGTTCTTC
>few|TRBJ2-1|-|16|TRBV7-9
CASSLRGVGAGDEQFF
TGTGCCAGCAGCTTAAGAGGCGTTGGGGCCGGGGATGAGCAGTTCTTC
>few|TRBJ2-7|-|14|TRBV13
CASSPDVFSYEQYF
TGTGCCAGCAGCCCTGACGTGTTCTCCTACGAGCAGTACTTC
>-|TRBJ2-3|TRBD2|15|TRBV12-3/TRBV12-4
CASSRAAGRQDTQYF
TGTGCCAGCAGTCGGGCAGCGGGACGGCAGGATACGCAGTATTTT
>-|TRBJ2-1|TRBD2|17|TRBV4-1
CASSLRSGRATRNEQFF
TGCGCCAGCAGCCTTAGAAGCGGGAGGGCCACTCGGAATGAGCAGTTCTTC
>once|TRBJ2-7|TRBD2|14|TRBV12-3/TRBV12-4
CASSFGGRANEQYF
TGTGCCAGCAGTTTCGGGGGGAGGGCCAACGAGCAGTACTTC
>-|TRBJ2-5|TRBD2|16|TRBV10-2
CASSHSGRGDQETQYF
TGCGCCAGCAGCCACAGCGGGAGGGGTGACCAAGAGACCCAGTACTTC
>-|TRBJ2-5|-|14|TRBV7-6
CASSSPREFLTQYF
TGTGCCAGCAGCTCCCCCCGTGAGTTTCTGACCCAGTACTTC
>medium-sized|TRBJ2-2|-|12|TRBV29-1
CSVTSRTGELFF
TGCAGCGTTACTAGCCGCACCGGGGAGCTGTTTTTT
>-|TRBJ2-1|-|12|TRBV24-1
CATRGKMNEQFF
TGTGCCACCAGGGGGAAGATGAATGAGCAGTTCTTC
>medium-sized|TRBJ2-1|-|12|TRBV20-1
CSALSDRDEQFF
TGCAGTGCTCTGAGTGATAGAGATGAGCAGTTCTTC
>medium-sized|TRBJ1-2|TRBD1|14|TRBV4-3
CASSVSTGPYGYTF
TGCGCCAGCAGCGTATCGACAGGGCCCTATGGCTACACCTTC
>few|TRBJ1-6|-|14|TRBV12-3/TRBV12-4
CASSLLGDNSPLHF
TGTGCCAGCAGTTTGTTAGGGGATAATTCACCCCTCCACTTT
>few|TRBJ2-5|-|15|TRBV7-8
CASSPTRGDQETQYF
TGTGCCAGCAGCCCGACGAGGGGGGACCAAGAGACCCAGTACTTC
>-|TRBJ2-3|-|15|TRBV6-1
CASSDDGASTDTQYF
TGTGCCAGCAGTGATGACGGGGCTAGCACAGATACGCAGTATTTT
>large|TRBJ2-3|-|12|TRBV13
CASSRSTDTQYF
TGTGCCAGCAGCCGCAGCACAGATACGCAGTATTTT
>-|TRBJ2-7|-|12|TRBV14
CASSHLFYEQYF
TGTGCCAGCAGCCACCTATTCTACGAGCAGTACTTC
>medium-sized|TRBJ2-7|TRBD1|13|TRBV20-1
CSAPGQGGYEQYF
TGCAGTGCTCCGGGACAGGGGGGCTACGAGCAGTACTTC
>medium-sized|TRBJ2-3|TRBD1|16|TRBV12-3/TRBV12-4
CASSPTGTGGWNTQYF
TGTGCCAGCAGTCCTACCGGGACAGGGGGCTGGAATACGCAGTATTTT
>few|TRBJ2-5|-|15|TRBV13
CASSSSGQNLETQYF
TGTGCCAGCAGCTCATCGGGACAAAACCTCGAGACCCAGTACTTC
>medium-sized|TRBJ1-5|-|15|TRBV19
CASSTWLDGNQPQHF
TGTGCCAGTAGTACCTGGCTGGATGGCAATCAGCCCCAGCATTTT
>few|TRBJ2-1|TRBD2|14|TRBV23-1
CASGITGGYNEQFF
TGCGCCAGCGGAATAACGGGGGGTTACAATGAGCAGTTCTTC
>-|TRBJ2-5|TRBD1|14|TRBV29-1
CSVDRAGGAATQYF
TGCAGCGTTGATCGTGCAGGGGGCGCGGCGACCCAGTACTTC
>-|TRBJ2-1|TRBD2|15|TRBV10-1
CASSRAGGPYNEQFF
TGCGCCAGCAGCCGAGCGGGAGGGCCCTACAATGAGCAGTTCTTC
>-|TRBJ2-3|-|13|TRBV5-6
CASRVRGADTQYF
TGTGCCAGCCGCGTTAGGGGGGCAGATACGCAGTATTTT
>medium-sized|TRBJ2-3|TRBD2|14|TRBV18
CATQSGRSTDTQYF
TGTGCCACCCAGAGCGGGAGAAGCACAGATACGCAGTATTTT
>few|TRBJ2-3|-|15|TRBV3-1
CASSQPGGGQDTQYF
TGTGCCAGCAGCCAACCCGGGGGAGGACAAGATACGCAGTATTTT
>-|TRBJ2-1|-|14|TRBV18
CASSRGDIYNEQFF
TGTGCCAGCTCACGAGGGGACATCTACAATGAGCAGTTCTTC
>-|TRBJ2-3|TRBD2|16|TRBV6-5
CASSLLGGGSTDTQYF
TGTGCCAGCAGCCTATTGGGGGGAGGGAGCACAGATACGCAGTATTTT
>-|TRBJ2-3|-|13|TRBV28
CASSFPSTDTQYF
TGTGCCAGCAGTTTCCCGAGCACAGATACGCAGTATTTT
>-|TRBJ2-2|TRBD2|15|TRBV6-5
CASSYSTSATGELFF
TGTGCCAGCAGTTACTCGACTAGCGCCACCGGGGAGCTGTTTTTT
>medium-sized|TRBJ2-3|TRBD1|15|TRBV20-1
CSARDLRGQPDTQYF
TGCAGTGCTAGAGATCTCAGGGGGCAGCCAGATACGCAGTATTTT